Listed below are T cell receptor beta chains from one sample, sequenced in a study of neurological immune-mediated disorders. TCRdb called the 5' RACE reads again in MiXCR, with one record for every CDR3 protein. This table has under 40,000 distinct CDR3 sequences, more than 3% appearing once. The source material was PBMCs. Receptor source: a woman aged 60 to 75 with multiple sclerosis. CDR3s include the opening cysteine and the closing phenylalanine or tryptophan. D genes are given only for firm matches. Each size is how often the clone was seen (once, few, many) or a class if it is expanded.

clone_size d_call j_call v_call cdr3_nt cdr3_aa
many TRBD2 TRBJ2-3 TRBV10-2 TGCGCCAGCACTCGACTAGCGACTAGCACAGATACGCAGTATTTT CASTRLATSTDTQYF
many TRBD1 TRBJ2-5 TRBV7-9 TGTGCCAGCAGCACCGGACAGGGTATGAGGGAGACCCAGTACTTC CASSTGQGMRETQYF
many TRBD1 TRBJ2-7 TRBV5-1 TGCGCCAGCAGCATGGGACAGGGAACCTACGAGCAGTACTTC CASSMGQGTYEQYF
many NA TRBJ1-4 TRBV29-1 TGCAGCGTTGGACAGGAGGTAGAAAAACTGTTTTTT CSVGQEVEKLFF
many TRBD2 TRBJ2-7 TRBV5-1 TGCGCCAGCAGCAGCCGGGGGGGGACCTCCTACGAGCAGTACTTC CASSSRGGTSYEQYF
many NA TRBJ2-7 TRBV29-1 TGCAGCGTTGAAGATCCCAGGGACCCCTACGAGCAGTACTTC CSVEDPRDPYEQYF
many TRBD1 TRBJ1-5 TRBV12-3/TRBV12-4 TGTGCCAGCAAAGGGACAGGGGAAAGACAGCCCCAGCATTTT CASKGTGERQPQHF
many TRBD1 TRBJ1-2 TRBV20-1 TGCAGTGCCAAGAGACAGGGGGCGAATGGCTACACCTTC CSAKRQGANGYTF
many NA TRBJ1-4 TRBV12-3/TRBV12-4 TGTGCCAGCAGGGGGAGTAGCCTTAATGAAAAACTGTTTTTT CASRGSSLNEKLFF
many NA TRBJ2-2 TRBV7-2 TGTGCCAGCAGATCTACCGGGACGGCTTACACCGGGGAGCTGTTTTTT CASRSTGTAYTGELFF
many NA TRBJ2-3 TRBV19 TGTGCCAGTAGTTGGCTGAACACAGATACGCAGTATTTT CASSWLNTDTQYF
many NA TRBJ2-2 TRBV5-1 TGCGCCAGCAGCTTGGTGGTAGGAACAGGCACCGGGGAGCTGTTTTTT CASSLVVGTGTGELFF
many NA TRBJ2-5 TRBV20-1 TGCAGTGCTAGAGATATCGGGCAGGGACTAGAGACCCAGTACTTC CSARDIGQGLETQYF
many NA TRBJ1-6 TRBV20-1 TGCAGTGGTTTGGGGGGGAACTCTAATTCACCCCTCCACTTT CSGLGGNSNSPLHF
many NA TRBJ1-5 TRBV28 TGTGCCAGCAGTTGGGGAATCTCCAATCAACCCCAGCATTTT CASSWGISNQPQHF
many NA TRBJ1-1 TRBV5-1 TGCGCCAGCAGCTTGACCGCGGGGAACACTGAAGCTTTCTTT CASSLTAGNTEAFF
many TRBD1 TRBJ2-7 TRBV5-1 TGCGCCAGCAGCCAAGACAGGGAAACCTACGAGCAGTACTTC CASSQDRETYEQYF
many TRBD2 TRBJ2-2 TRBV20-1 TGCAGTGCACCACTAGCGGGGGGGCGCGGGGAGCTGTTTTTT CSAPLAGGRGELFF
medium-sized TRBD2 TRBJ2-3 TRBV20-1 TGCAGTGCTCCACGGACTAGCGGGGGAGATACGCAGTATTTT CSAPRTSGGDTQYF
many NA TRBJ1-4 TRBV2 TGTGCCAGCAGAATGAGGACAGCAACTAATGAAAAACTGTTTTTT CASRMRTATNEKLFF
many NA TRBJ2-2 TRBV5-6 TGTGCCAGCAGCTTAGTGAACACCGGGGAGCTGTTTTTT CASSLVNTGELFF
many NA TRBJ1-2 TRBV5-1 TGCGCCAGCAGCTTGGATACGGGAGGCTATGGCTACACCTTC CASSLDTGGYGYTF
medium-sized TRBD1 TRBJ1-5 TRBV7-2 TGTGCCAGCAGCTTACCGGGACAGGGAAGGGTGTTT CASSLPGQGRVF
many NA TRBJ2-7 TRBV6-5 TGTGCCAGCAGTTACACAACCCAAAACGAGCAGTACTTC CASSYTTQNEQYF
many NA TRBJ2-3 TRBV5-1 TGCGCCAGCAGCCTCGATCCACACACAGATACGCAGTATTTT CASSLDPHTDTQYF
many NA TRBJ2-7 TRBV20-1 TGCAGTGCTAGAGACTCGGGCCTCCTCTCTGAGCAGTACTTC CSARDSGLLSEQYF
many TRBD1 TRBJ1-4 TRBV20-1 TGCAGTGCTATTAGACTAAGGACAGGGGCTAATGAAAAACTGTTTTTT CSAIRLRTGANEKLFF
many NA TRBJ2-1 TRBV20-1 TGCAGTACCGACGGTGAGGGCAGTCAGGGCCATGAGCAGTTCTTC CSTDGEGSQGHEQFF
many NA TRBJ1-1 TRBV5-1 TGCGCCAGCAGAATCTCATGGGACGCTGAAGCTTTCTTT CASRISWDAEAFF
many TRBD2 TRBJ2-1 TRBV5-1 TGCGCCAGCAGCCGAAAGACTAGCGGGGGGGCTAGCTCCTACAATGAGCAGTTCTTC CASSRKTSGGASSYNEQFF
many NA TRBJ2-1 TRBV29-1 TGCAGCGTTGATGAGCAGTTCTTC CSVDEQFF
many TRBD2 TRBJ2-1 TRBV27 TGTGCCACCAACCCCGGGACTAGGCAGAATGAGCAGTTCTTC CATNPGTRQNEQFF
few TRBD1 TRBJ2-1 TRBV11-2 TGTGCCAGCAGCTTGGACAGGTCGACCTACAATGAGCAGTTCTTC CASSLDRSTYNEQFF
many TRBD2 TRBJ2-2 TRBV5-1 TGCGCCAGCAGCTACCCGGGACTAGTGACCCCCGAAGGTCGGTACACCGGGGAGCTGTTTTTT CASSYPGLVTPEGRYTGELFF
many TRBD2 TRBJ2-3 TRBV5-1 TGCGCCAGCAGCTTGGCCGTCCTAGCGGGGGCCCGAAAAAGCACAGATACGCAGTATTTT CASSLAVLAGARKSTDTQYF
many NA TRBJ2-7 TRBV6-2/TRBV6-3 TGTGCCAGCAGTTACTCGATAGGCGAGCAGTACTTC CASSYSIGEQYF